The 11 T cell receptor beta chains in this list originate from one sample, sequenced in a study of cytomegalovirus exposure and HLA in healthy donors. This PCR relied on a set of 60 Vbeta primers and 13 Jbeta primers. Using immunoSEQ multiplex PCR, the repertoire was profiled, and TCRdb retains in-frame clones only, with some absent. The sample includes approximately 150,000 clones, 65% to 85% of them seen just once. The sequenced sample consisted of PBMCs. Source of these receptors: a woman between 40 and 55 years old in good health and CMV-seropositive.

The rearrangement links TRBV7-2 to TRBJ2-2, with TRBD2 matching over 9 bases. The CDR3 loop spans 16 amino acids. Germline V CDR1 and CDR2: SGHTA, FQGNSA. With 5 bases clipped from V and 0 bases from J, the junction kept 4 bases outside the gene matches. CDR3 coding DNA: TGTGCCAGCAGCCAAAAGCGGGGGGCGAACACCGGGGAGCTGTTTTTT. Protein sequence: CASSQKRGANTGELFF.

CDR3 coding DNA: TGTGCCAGCAGCCTAAAATTGGACAGGAACAATGAGCAGTTCTTC. It encodes CASSLKLDRNNEQFF. The chain couples TRBV4-2 to TRBJ2-1; 7 nucleotides align to TRBD1. This CDR3 region has 15 residues. The ends lost 4 bases at V and 5 bases at J; junction bases unmatched: 8. Germline CDR1 reads LGHNA; CDR2 reads YNFKEQ.

The chain carries TRBV5-4 and TRBJ1-2; TRBD1 aligns across 7 bases. This CDR3 has 14 residues. V was clipped by 4 bases and J by 4 bases; unmatched bases: 7. Germline V gives CDR1 SGHNT, CDR2 YYREEE (reference sequence). CDR3 DNA: TGTGCCAGCAGCAGATCCGGGACAGTCTATGGCTACACCTTC. Residues: CASSRSGTVYGYTF.

The chain couples TRBV27 to TRBJ2-7; 9 bases are shared with TRBD1. V shed 3 bases and J 7 bases; nucleotides not matched to a gene: 7. The length of the CDR3 is 14 residues. Germline loops: CDR1 MNHEY, CDR2 SMNVEV (reference sequence). In nucleotides, the CDR3 is TGTGCCAGCAGTTTCGGGACAGGGTTAGGAGAGCAGTACTTC. Its translation is CASSFGTGLGEQYF.

The chain employs TRBV5-4 and TRBJ2-1; the D is unclear. The CDR3 spans 13 residues. Germline-derived CDR1 and CDR2 are SGHNT and YYREEE (reference sequence). V lost 3 bases and J lost 9, with 13 bases in between. The CDR3 spells CASSWPGSGEQFF. CDR3 sequence (DNA): TGTGCCAGCAGCTGGCCCGGTTCAGGTGAGCAGTTCTTC.

In this sample, this clone turned up a few times. The rearrangement uses TRBV6-5 and TRBJ2-5; the D is unclear. V lost 6 bases, J lost 3 bases, and 14 bases lay in between. The germline gives CDR1 MNHEY, CDR2 SVGAGI. The CDR3 consists of 14 residues. CDR3 loop: CASSKADKKETQYF. In DNA form, the CDR3 reads TGTGCCAGCAGCAAAGCCGACAAAAAAGAGACCCAGTACTTC.

The chain uses TRBV19 and TRBJ1-2; possibly TRBD1 for D (5 bases). Trimming shortened V by 3 bases and J by 4 bases, and 21 bases separated the two germline ends. The CDR3 runs to 17 residues. The germline V gene has CDR1 LNHDA and CDR2 SQIVND (reference sequence). CDR3 sequence: CASSIAQGRFLAYGYTF. As DNA, the CDR3 is TGTGCCAGTAGTATCGCTCAGGGCCGATTTCTTGCCTATGGCTACACCTTC.

This clone came up many times. V gene TRBV5-4 combines with J gene TRBJ1-1; 7 positions match TRBD1. V was clipped by 3 bases and J by 6 bases; unmatched bases: 14. The CDR3 totals 16 residues. From germline, CDR1 is SGHNT and CDR2 YYREEE (reference sequence). The CDR3 sequence is CASSSHRQGITSEAFF. The CDR3 bases are TGTGCCAGCAGCTCTCACAGACAGGGTATAACTTCTGAAGCTTTCTTT. The full variable domain, its missing parts supplied by reference TRBV5-4 and TRBJ1-1, is ETGVTQSPTHLIKTRGQQVTLRCSSQSGHNTVSWYQQALGQGPQFIFQYYREEENGRGNFPPRFSGLQFPNYSSELNVNALELDDSALYLCASSSHRQGITSEAFFGQGTRLTVV.

This chain uses TRBV6-6 with TRBJ2-5; a possible D gene is TRBD1 (6 bases). The germline V and J ends were trimmed by 2 bases and 1 base, with 8 bases remaining between them. Per germline, CDR1 MNHNY and CDR2 SVGAGI (reference sequence). The CDR3 covers 14 residues. The CDR3, as DNA: TGTGCCAGCAGTTACGGGGGCAGCCAAGAGACCCAGTACTTC. Encoded protein: CASSYGGSQETQYF.

This clone was observed a few times. This chain links TRBV7-2 with TRBJ2-1; 8 nucleotides agree with TRBD2. J lost 10 bases, V lost 2 bases, and 10 bases had no gene match. The CDR3 length is 15 residues. The germline V gene has CDR1 SGHTA and CDR2 FQGNSA. The CDR3 coding sequence is TGTGCCAGCAGCTTATCCTACGGGGGGGGTAGGGAGCAGTTCTTC. Its translation: CASSLSYGGGREQFF.

The chain employs TRBV4-2 and TRBJ2-1; D may be TRBD2 (5 bases). The CDR3 sequence is 17 residues long. Germline CDR1 and CDR2: LGHNA and YNFKEQ. Trimming stripped 4 bases from V and 3 bases from J, with 19 bases between. The CDR3 DNA reads as TGTGCCAGCAGCCTAGTCAACGGGGTCCAACTCTACAATGAGCAGTTCTTC. The encoded protein is CASSLVNGVQLYNEQFF.